The sequence of this T cell receptor beta chain was determined in a study of T-cell memory formation after mild COVID-19. Barcoded TCR alpha and TCR beta cDNA libraries with UMIs came from 5'RACE using constant-segment primers. Each CDR3 protein is one row after TCRdb ran MiXCR on the 5' RACE reads. The repertoire includes 57,000 or so distinct CDR3 sequences, 9.3% of them detected once, and less than 1.5% sits in the top ten. Study results and limitations: Second-wave clones that peaked on day 37 lacked confirmed SARS-CoV-2 specificity. Later expanders leaned CD4+, whereas clones that contracted between day 15 and 85 were balanced CD4/CD8.

This clonotype was counted a few times. Its matching antigen is unknown. This clonotype was sampled from a man aged 18 to 30 who had mild COVID-19 (a few samples of this study predate the infection). Cell type and time point are not known. Sequenced input: PBMCs or a T cell subset sorted from them (not recorded which).

CDR3: CASSLAGGQQETQYF. The DNA of the CDR3 is TGTGCCAGCAGCTTAGCTGGTGGACAGCAAGAGACCCAGTACTTC. The genes are TRBV11-2 and TRBJ2-5; possible D gene TRBD1, 6 bases. The V and J ends lost 1 base and 2 bases respectively, with 11 bases between them. Germline V gene data show CDR1 as SGHAT and CDR2 as FQNNGV. This CDR3 comprises 15 residues. The variable domain in full, with the rest retrieved from reference TRBV11-2 and TRBJ2-5, is EAGVAQSPRYKIIEKRQSVAFWCNPISGHATLYWYQQILGQGPKLLIQFQNNGVVDDSQLPKDRFSAERLKGVDSTLKIQPAKLEDSAVYLCASSLAGGQQETQYFGPGTRLLVL.